The source of this T cell receptor beta chain is a study of CD8 T cells in ankylosing spondylitis. Study results and limitations: A motif of 7 to 9 highly homologous TCR beta variants was seen as apparently characteristic of ankylosing spondylitis blood.

Construction of TCR beta libraries was performed using quantitative 5'-RACE with molecular barcodes. Each CDR3 protein is one row after TCRdb ran MiXCR on the 5' RACE reads. The sample includes 470,000 or so distinct CDR3 sequences, 25% to 30% seen only once; the top ten take 0.89%. The CDR3 has 15 residues. The ends lost 3 bases at V and 2 bases at J; junction bases unmatched: 4. This clonotype was counted a few times. The antigen is not known. Sequenced material: blood, either unsorted or a sorted T cell fraction (not recorded which). This clonotype was sampled from a male donor with ankylosing spondylitis. The J gene is TRBJ2-5, the V gene TRBV12-3 or TRBV12-4; TRBD1 agrees at 9 bases. DNA for the CDR3: TGTGCCAGCAGTTTGAGGGACAGGGAACAAGAGACCCAGTACTTC. It yields the protein CASSLRDREQETQYF.